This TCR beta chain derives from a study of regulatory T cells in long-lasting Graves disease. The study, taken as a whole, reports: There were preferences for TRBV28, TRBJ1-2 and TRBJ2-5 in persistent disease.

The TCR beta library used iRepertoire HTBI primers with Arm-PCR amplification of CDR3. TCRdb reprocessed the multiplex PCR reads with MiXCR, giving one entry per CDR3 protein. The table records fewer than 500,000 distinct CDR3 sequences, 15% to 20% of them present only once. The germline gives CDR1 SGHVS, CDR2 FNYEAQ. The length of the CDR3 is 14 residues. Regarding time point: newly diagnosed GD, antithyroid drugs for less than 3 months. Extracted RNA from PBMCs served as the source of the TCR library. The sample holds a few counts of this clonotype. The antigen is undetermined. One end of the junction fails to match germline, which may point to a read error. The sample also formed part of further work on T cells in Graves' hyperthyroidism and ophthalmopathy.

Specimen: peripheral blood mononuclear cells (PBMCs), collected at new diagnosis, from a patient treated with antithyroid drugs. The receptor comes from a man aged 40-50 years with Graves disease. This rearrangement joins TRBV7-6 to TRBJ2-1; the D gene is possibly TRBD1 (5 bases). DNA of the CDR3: TGTGACAGCAGCGACAGCCCCCGATTCGGTGAGCAGTTCTTC. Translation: CDSSDSPRFGEQFF.